This is a list of T cell receptor beta chains from one sample in a study of shared clonotypes between healthy human individuals. Clones were sequenced by immunoSEQ multiplex PCR, and TCRdb holds only the in-frame ones, with some missing. The sample has over 800,000 clones; around 93% are singletons. Sequencing was performed on naive CD8+ T cells sorted from blood. The receptor source for this set is a man between 25 and 39 years old in good health. Each CDR3 is given with its conserved first and last residue. Some rows mark clone size as missing; the rest say once, few, many or name a class of expanded clone.

j_gene: TRBJ2-7; abundance: .; v_gene: TRBV27; CDR3aa: CASSSIGGVGYEQYF
j_gene: TRBJ2-5; abundance: .; v_gene: TRBV5-5; CDR3aa: CASSLDLYSQETQYF
j_gene: TRBJ2-7; abundance: .; v_gene: TRBV6-6; CDR3aa: CASSGTGEGYEQYF
j_gene: TRBJ2-3; abundance: .; v_gene: TRBV14; CDR3aa: CASSQDSFHSTDTQYF
j_gene: TRBJ2-7; abundance: .; v_gene: TRBV5-1; CDR3aa: CASSLAGDTNEQYF
j_gene: TRBJ2-5; abundance: once; v_gene: TRBV6-1; CDR3aa: CASSTDWQETQYF
j_gene: TRBJ1-2; abundance: few; v_gene: TRBV2; CDR3aa: CASSGSVQVGYTF
j_gene: TRBJ2-7; abundance: .; v_gene: TRBV15; CDR3aa: CATSRNPGAAYEQYF
j_gene: TRBJ2-7; abundance: .; v_gene: TRBV4-1; CDR3aa: CASSQDRSTSGISYEQYF
j_gene: TRBJ1-1; abundance: .; v_gene: TRBV4-1; CDR3aa: CASSLPGTGGTEAFF
j_gene: TRBJ2-7; abundance: .; v_gene: TRBV7-9; CDR3aa: CASSYDPLYEQYF
j_gene: TRBJ1-3; abundance: .; v_gene: TRBV19; CDR3aa: CASTLGTGNTIYF
j_gene: TRBJ1-4; abundance: .; v_gene: TRBV7-9; CDR3aa: CASSLDRDEKLFF
j_gene: TRBJ2-2; abundance: .; v_gene: TRBV7-9; CDR3aa: CASSLLVAGDAGELFF
j_gene: TRBJ2-6; abundance: .; v_gene: TRBV11-2; CDR3aa: CASSLKGQGASSGANVLTF
j_gene: TRBJ1-1; abundance: .; v_gene: TRBV27; CDR3aa: CASSLSYPMQTENTEAFF
j_gene: TRBJ2-6; abundance: .; v_gene: TRBV2; CDR3aa: CARYRGSSGANVLTF
j_gene: TRBJ2-2; abundance: .; v_gene: TRBV28; CDR3aa: CASSPRGGAGGRTGELFF
j_gene: TRBJ1-5; abundance: .; v_gene: TRBV19; CDR3aa: CASSPTTGGRGNQPQHF
j_gene: TRBJ2-7; abundance: .; v_gene: TRBV6-6; CDR3aa: CASSYSTGNEQYF
j_gene: TRBJ2-1; abundance: once; v_gene: TRBV7-9; CDR3aa: CASSISDEQFF
j_gene: TRBJ1-2; abundance: .; v_gene: TRBV2; CDR3aa: CASSEFVEGANYGYTF
j_gene: TRBJ1-1; abundance: .; v_gene: TRBV7-9; CDR3aa: CASSRDSGPPEAFF
j_gene: TRBJ2-1; abundance: once; v_gene: TRBV27; CDR3aa: CASTLGTSGNEQFF
j_gene: TRBJ2-1; abundance: .; v_gene: TRBV5-5; CDR3aa: CASSFRGSVEQFF
j_gene: TRBJ2-1; abundance: .; v_gene: TRBV27; CDR3aa: CASSLSVIAGFNEQFF
j_gene: TRBJ2-5; abundance: .; v_gene: TRBV18; CDR3aa: CASSPWTGTERETQYF
j_gene: TRBJ2-1; abundance: .; v_gene: TRBV5-5; CDR3aa: CASSLYQKSSYNEQFF
j_gene: TRBJ2-3; abundance: .; v_gene: TRBV11-2; CDR3aa: CASSLGGTDTQYF
j_gene: TRBJ1-1; abundance: .; v_gene: TRBV2; CDR3aa: CASSVWAGDVNTEAFF
j_gene: TRBJ2-7; abundance: .; v_gene: TRBV14; CDR3aa: CASSQDSEGGPTEQYF
j_gene: TRBJ2-7; abundance: .; v_gene: TRBV11-2; CDR3aa: CASSLGSDEYFYEQYF
j_gene: TRBJ2-7; abundance: .; v_gene: TRBV4-1; CDR3aa: CASSQVSGGAYEQYF
j_gene: TRBJ2-7; abundance: .; v_gene: TRBV6-5; CDR3aa: CASSPTGPIYEQYF
j_gene: TRBJ2-7; abundance: .; v_gene: TRBV5-4; CDR3aa: CASSSTSKTYEQYF
j_gene: TRBJ2-7; abundance: .; v_gene: TRBV7-9; CDR3aa: CASSQDRRVEQYF
j_gene: TRBJ1-5; abundance: .; v_gene: TRBV4-1; CDR3aa: CASSQPGSVGPQHF
j_gene: TRBJ2-1; abundance: .; v_gene: TRBV6-6; CDR3aa: CASNTLDEQFF
j_gene: TRBJ2-3; abundance: .; v_gene: TRBV6-1; CDR3aa: CASRGTLSTDTQYF
j_gene: TRBJ2-7; abundance: .; v_gene: TRBV28; CDR3aa: CASSFLRADASYEQYF
j_gene: TRBJ2-3; abundance: .; v_gene: TRBV27; CDR3aa: CASSLRRGLDTQYF
j_gene: TRBJ1-1; abundance: .; v_gene: TRBV27; CDR3aa: CASSLLTGEAFF